These 30 T cell receptor beta chains were all obtained from the same sample, sequenced in a study of beta chain features in type 1 diabetes. The study reverse transcribed the entire isolated RNA, so it sequenced expressed TCRB transcripts. Repertoires were generated with immunoSEQ multiplex PCR, while TCRdb's copy carries only in-frame clones and drops some. The sample yields under 900,000 clones, around a sixth seen once. The sequencing sample was made of naive CD4+ T cells from blood. These receptors were taken from a woman under 30 in good health.

This clone was counted between two and nine times. CDR3 amino acids: CASSLRGPGANVLTF. DNA for the CDR3: TGTGCCAGCAGCTTACGGGGCCCTGGGGCCAACGTCCTGACTTTC. The chain is built from TRBV11-2 and TRBJ2-6; the D call may be TRBD1 or TRBD2 (5 bases each). Between the trimmed V and J ends, which lost 2 bases and 2 bases, there was a span of 7 bases. This CDR3 has 15 amino acids. CDR1 is SGHAT and CDR2 is FQNNGV in the germline V gene.

A few counts support this clone. CDR3 region: CASSKDRARLNYGYTF. The CDR3, as DNA: TGTGCCAGCAGCAAGGACAGGGCGAGACTTAACTATGGCTACACCTTC. V gene TRBV7-9 combines with J gene TRBJ1-2, with 8 bases that match TRBD1. Unmatched junction bases numbered 9, after V lost 5 bases and J lost 1 base. From germline, CDR1 is SEHNR and CDR2 FQNEAQ (reference sequence). The length of the CDR3 is 16 residues.

The chain is built from TRBV2 and TRBJ1-5; D is unresolved. The CDR3 spans 16 residues. Looked up from germline, CDR1 is SNHLY and CDR2 is FYNNEI. V shed 3 bases and J shed 1 base, with 13 bases lying between them. In DNA form, the CDR3 reads TGTGCCAGCAGTGATGATCCCTTGGAGAGCAATCAGCCCCAGCATTTT. Protein: CASSDDPLESNQPQHF.

The rearrangement joins TRBV7-9 to TRBJ1-5, with D possibly being TRBD1 (5 bases). In germline, CDR1 is SEHNR, CDR2 FQNEAQ (reference sequence). V was trimmed by 4 bases and J by 6 bases, leaving 10 bases between them. CDR3 length: 13 amino acids. The CDR3 DNA sequence: TGTGCCAGCAGCTCGAGCGGGGCTCAGCCCCAGCATTTT. This encodes CASSSSGAQPQHF.

Here the CDR3 reads CATRGETTGQGAYEQYF. The CDR3 DNA is TGTGCCACCAGAGGAGAAACCACGGGACAGGGTGCCTACGAGCAGTACTTC. The V call is TRBV15, the J call TRBJ2-7; the match to TRBD1 covers 9 bases. Germline V CDR1 and CDR2: LNHNV, YYDKDF (reference sequence). This CDR3 spans 17 amino acids. J was trimmed by 2 bases and V by 6 bases; bases with no gene match: 14.

This clone was observed a few times. DNA of the CDR3: TGTGCCAGCAGCCAAGCCCTCAGGGACAGAGCGACCTCTGGAAACACCATATATTTT. Translating gives CASSQALRDRATSGNTIYF. V gene TRBV4-2 combines with J gene TRBJ1-3; TRBD1 agrees at 7 bases. In germline, CDR1 is LGHNA, CDR2 YNFKEQ. The CDR3 is 19 residues long. J was trimmed by 0 bases and V by 1 base; bases with no gene match: 12.

The V and J genes are TRBV4-3 and TRBJ2-1, with TRBD1 matching over 9 bases. CDR1 is LGHNA, CDR2 YSLEER, per germline. CDR3 length: 15 residues. Losses at the gene ends were 4 bases for V and 4 bases for J; bases not matched to a gene: 5. The CDR3 sequence is CASSPGQGPYNEQFF. For the CDR3, the DNA is TGCGCCAGCAGCCCCGGACAGGGGCCGTACAATGAGCAGTTCTTC.

The chain links TRBV7-9 to TRBJ1-3; TRBD1 matches at 8 bases. Losses at the gene ends were 5 bases for V and 6 bases for J; bases not matched to a gene: 12. This CDR3 has 16 residues. Germline V gene sequence: CDR1 SEHNR, CDR2 FQNEAQ (reference sequence). The CDR3 DNA reads TGTGCCAGCAGCCCATTCCGGGACAGGCCTCCAAACACCATATATTTT. Translation gives CASSPFRDRPPNTIYF. Based on the CDR3 plus reference TRBV7-9 and TRBJ1-3, the full variable domain is DTGVSQNPRHKITKRGQNVTFRCDPISEHNRLYWYRQTLGQGPEFLTYFQNEAQLEKSRLLSDRFSAERPKGSFSTLEIQRTEQGDSAMYLCASSPFRDRPPNTIYFGEGSWLTVV.

A few counts support this clone. CDR3 residues: CASSIFTSGRAVLFF. Written as DNA, the CDR3 is TGTGCCAGTAGTATATTCACTAGCGGGAGGGCTGTGCTGTTTTTT. The V gene is TRBV19, the J gene TRBJ2-2; the match to TRBD2 covers 13 bases. The CDR3 length is 15 residues. CDR1 is LNHDA and CDR2 is SQIVND in the germline V gene (reference sequence). The V gene end was trimmed by 2 bases and the J gene end by 13 bases; junction bases not matched to a gene: 7.

This clone was observed a single time. This rearrangement joins TRBV7-3 to TRBJ2-3; D is unresolved. CDR1 is SGHTA and CDR2 is FQGTGA in the germline V gene. V gave up 3 bases and J gave up 4 bases, with 11 bases separating them. The CDR3 totals 14 residues. CDR3 residues: CASSFTSPPDTQYF. The CDR3 region has the DNA TGTGCCAGCAGCTTCACCTCACCGCCAGATACGCAGTATTTT.

The rearrangement uses TRBV6-6 and TRBJ1-2; the match to TRBD1 covers 10 bases. CDR1 is MNHNY and CDR2 is SVGAGI in the germline V gene (reference sequence). The CDR3 is made up of 14 amino acids. The trim removed 5 bases at V and 7 bases at J, leaving 7 bases unmatched. CDR3: CASSDRDRGLGYTF. Written as DNA, the CDR3 is TGTGCCAGCAGTGACCGGGACAGGGGTCTTGGCTACACCTTC.

This clone was detected a few times. The chain links TRBV6-1 to TRBJ2-6; 7 nucleotides match TRBD1. The CDR3 is made up of 15 amino acids. Germline V gene data show CDR1 as MNHNS and CDR2 as SASEGT. Trimming removed 5 bases from V and 2 bases from J; junction bases left unmatched: 3. The CDR3 DNA follows: TGTGCCAGCAGTACTACAGGGGCTGGGGCCAACGTCCTGACTTTC. Protein: CASSTTGAGANVLTF.

The CDR3 coding sequence is TGTGCCAGCAGCCAAGATCTCTGGACAGGAAATGTCGGGGAGCTGTTTTTT. Translation gives CASSQDLWTGNVGELFF. This chain joins TRBV4-2 and TRBJ2-2, with 7 bases aligning to TRBD1. CDR1 and CDR2 (germline): LGHNA, YNFKEQ. The length of the CDR3 is 17 residues. The V gene end was trimmed by 0 bases and the J gene end by 7 bases; junction bases not matched to a gene: 11.

Only a few counts were recorded for this clone. This chain connects TRBV7-2 to TRBJ1-1, with a possible D match to TRBD1 (5 bases). Trimming pared 5 bases from V and 6 bases from J, leaving 19 bases between. Germline CDR1 SGHTA, CDR2 FQGNSA. This CDR3 has 15 amino acids. CDR3: CASSLRVYTGAEAFF. The DNA for the CDR3 is TGTGCCAGCAGCCTCCGGGTATATACGGGGGCTGAAGCTTTCTTT.

The V gene is TRBV29-1, the J gene TRBJ2-1; D remains unclear. V shed 4 bases and J shed 1 base, with 8 bases lying between them. Germline CDR1 and CDR2: SQVTM and ANQGSEA. CDR3 length: 13 amino acids. In DNA form, the CDR3 reads TGCAGCGTTGGGCGTACGTCCTACAATGAGCAGTTCTTC. This translates into CSVGRTSYNEQFF.

The chain combines TRBV7-2 with TRBJ2-3, with D maybe TRBD2 (7 bases). The CDR3 is 14 residues long. CDR1 is SGHTA, CDR2 FQGNSA, per germline. Trimming pared 8 bases from V and 4 bases from J, leaving 16 bases between. The CDR3 reads CASVLGGGPDTQYF. The CDR3 region has the DNA TGTGCCAGCGTACTAGGGGGGGGGCCAGATACGCAGTATTTT.

The chain is built from TRBV7-2 and TRBJ1-1; no definite D call. The germline CDR1 and CDR2 sequences are SGHTA and FQGNSA. The CDR3 totals 16 residues. V shed 1 base and J shed 5 bases, with 17 bases lying between them. The CDR3 here is CASSLVLWAYGTEAFF. DNA of the CDR3: TGTGCCAGCAGCTTAGTTCTATGGGCCTACGGGACTGAAGCTTTCTTT. The whole variable domain, remainder taken from reference TRBV7-2 and TRBJ1-1, is GAGVSQSPSNKVTEKGKDVELRCDPISGHTALYWYRQSLGQGLEFLIYFQGNSAPDKSGLPSDRFSAERTGGSVSTLTIQRTQQEDSAVYLCASSLVLWAYGTEAFFGQGTRLTVV.

A note on this clone: A junction end diverges from the germline sequence, so it may reflect a read error. The chain couples TRBV7-7 to TRBJ2-1; TRBD1 agrees at 9 bases. CDR3 size: 15 residues. The germline gives CDR1 SSHAT, CDR2 FNYEAQ (reference sequence). The CDR3 loop reads CASSAGQGWVNEQFF. As DNA, the CDR3 is TGTGCTAGCAGCGCGGGACAGGGCTGGGTTAATGAGCAGTTCTTC.

This clone showed up just a few times. V usage is TRBV19 and J usage is TRBJ1-2; TRBD1 is a possible D gene (6 bases). The CDR3 runs to 13 residues. V was shortened by 6 bases and J by 4 bases, with 12 bases between the two germline ends. Germline CDR1 reads LNHDA; CDR2 reads SQIVND (reference sequence). CDR3 residues: CASSQQGVYGYTF. CDR3 nucleotides: TGTGCCAGTAGCCAACAGGGAGTCTATGGCTACACCTTC.

The rearrangement links TRBV4-3 to TRBJ2-7; TRBD2 matches at 9 bases. The J segment lost 0 bases and the V segment lost 3 bases, leaving 6 bases of the junction unmatched. This CDR3 has 16 amino acids. CDR1 is LGHNA, CDR2 YSLEER, per germline. In DNA, the CDR3 is TGCGCCAGCAGCCAGGAGATAGCGGGAGCCTCCTACGAGCAGTACTTC. This gives the protein CASSQEIAGASYEQYF.

This clone was detected a few times. The V and J genes are TRBV19 and TRBJ1-1, with D possibly matching TRBD1 (5 bases). The length of the CDR3 is 12 residues. Trimming cost V 8 bases and J 6 bases, with 13 bases left between them. Germline lookup yields CDR1 LNHDA and CDR2 SQIVND (reference sequence). CDR3 coding DNA: TGTGCCAGTGGGGGTAGCCACGCTGAAGCTTTCTTT. It specifies CASGGSHAEAFF.

This clone has only a few counts. V is TRBV11-2 and J is TRBJ1-4; D possibly corresponds to TRBD1 (5 bases). CDR1 SGHAT and CDR2 FQNNGV come from the germline V gene. This CDR3 spans 17 amino acids. V dropped 6 bases and J dropped 3 bases, with 20 bases sitting between them. The CDR3 reads CASRPYGSGVANEKLFF. The CDR3 coding sequence is TGTGCCAGCAGGCCCTACGGATCGGGGGTCGCTAATGAAAAACTGTTTTTT.

This chain links TRBV7-6 with TRBJ2-7; the D is unclear. CDR3 length equals 16 residues. Trimming removed 3 bases at V and 3 bases at J, with 18 bases between. Germline V gene data show CDR1 as SGHVS and CDR2 as FNYEAQ. This CDR3 reads CASSLDQTAIIYEQYF. The CDR3 nucleotides are TGTGCCAGCAGCTTGGATCAAACGGCCATTATCTACGAGCAGTACTTC.

This clone has a handful of counts. V usage is TRBV6-6 and J usage is TRBJ1-5; 7 bases fit TRBD1. V shed 6 bases, J shed 4 bases, and the junction held 6 bases outside the gene matches. The CDR3 is 14 residues long. The germline gives CDR1 MNHNY, CDR2 SVGAGI (reference sequence). The CDR3 loop reads CASRQAGGNQPQHF. CDR3 DNA sequence: TGTGCCAGCAGACAGGCAGGGGGGAATCAGCCCCAGCATTTT.

The sample holds a few counts of this clone. In the same sample, other DNA sequences code for this CDR3. V is TRBV9 and J is TRBJ2-3; D is uncertain. Germline CDR1 SGDLS, CDR2 YYNGEE. Between the trimmed V and J ends, which lost 1 base and 2 bases, there was a span of 8 bases. This CDR3 spans 14 amino acids. CDR3 DNA sequence: TGTGCCAGCAGCGTAAGTGGGAACACAGATACGCAGTATTTT. Protein product: CASSVSGNTDTQYF.

This clone was seen only a few times. Other DNA sequences within the sample encode an identical CDR3. The chain has TRBV6-6 and TRBJ2-7; D ambiguous. Trimming removed 5 bases at V and 4 bases at J, with 6 bases between. The CDR3 loop spans 11 amino acids. Germline V gene data show CDR1 as MNHNY and CDR2 as SVGAGI (reference sequence). CDR3 sequence reads: CASSPSYEQYF. CDR3 nucleotides: TGTGCCAGCAGTCCCTCTTACGAGCAGTACTTC.

This clone was recorded a few times. V usage is TRBV4-3 and J usage is TRBJ2-3; D gene uncertain. The germline V gene has CDR1 LGHNA and CDR2 YSLEER. V was trimmed by 0 bases and J by 5 bases, leaving 18 bases between them. There are 17 residues in the CDR3. The CDR3, as DNA: TGCGCCAGCAGCCAAGAGGGTGGCGGATATCGCCAAGATACGCAGTATTTT. This gives the protein CASSQEGGGYRQDTQYF.

The chain links TRBV7-8 to TRBJ2-3; D gene uncertain. Germline V lookup: CDR1 SGHVS, CDR2 FQNEAQ. The germline V and J ends were trimmed by 2 bases and 1 base, with 7 bases remaining between them. CDR3 length equals 14 residues. The CDR3 region has the DNA TGTGCCAGCAGCTTACTTCGCGGCACAGATACGCAGTATTTT. As protein: CASSLLRGTDTQYF. Using reference TRBV7-8 and TRBJ2-3 for the parts outside the CDR3, the full variable domain is GAGVSQSPRYKVAKRGQDVALRCDPISGHVSLFWYQQALGQGPEFLTYFQNEAQLDKSGLPSDRFFAERPEGSVSTLKIQRTQQEDSAVYLCASSLLRGTDTQYFGPGTRLTVL.

This clone was counted only a few times. The chain couples TRBV19 to TRBJ1-2; possible D gene TRBD1, 6 bases. The CDR3 extends over 13 amino acids. Looked up from germline, CDR1 is LNHDA and CDR2 is SQIVND (reference sequence). Trimming took 7 bases from V and 4 from J, leaving 13 bases between them. CDR3 sequence (DNA): TGTGCCAGTACAACAGGGTACGGCTATGGCTACACCTTC. Protein product: CASTTGYGYGYTF.

This chain connects TRBV19 to TRBJ2-3; D remains unclear. Per germline, CDR1 LNHDA and CDR2 SQIVND (reference sequence). The CDR3 totals 13 residues. Trimming left V 6 bases short and J 3 bases short, with 10 bases between. CDR3 amino acids: CASSRHATDTQYF. In DNA form, the CDR3 reads TGTGCCAGTAGCCGTCACGCGACAGATACGCAGTATTTT.